A selection of T cell receptor beta chains follows, all from one sample in a study of T-cell memory formation after mild COVID-19. TCRdb reprocessed the 5' RACE reads with MiXCR, giving one entry per CDR3 protein. The sample includes 530,000 or so distinct CDR3 sequences, around 15% of them seen just once. The sequenced sample consisted of PBMCs or a T cell subset sorted from them (not recorded which). These receptors came from an adult woman who had mild COVID-19 (a few samples of this study predate the infection). Cell type and time point are not known. Each CDR3 is given with its conserved first and last residue. Each record gives: D gene, J gene, V gene, CDR3 protein. A D gene is named only where the DNA matches it firmly.

TRBD1,TRBJ1-1,TRBV14,CASYLKGQGKTEAFF
.,TRBJ2-4,TRBV7-2,CASSPGVWLAKNIQYF
.,TRBJ2-2,TRBV29-1,CSALMLGQTTGELFF
TRBD1,TRBJ1-2,TRBV5-4,CASSLDLVQGIYGYTF
.,TRBJ2-7,TRBV25-1,CGSSEWAGEDEQYF
.,TRBJ2-1,TRBV7-2,CASSPGRHNEQFF
TRBD2,TRBJ2-1,TRBV7-9,CASSFSGKVGNEQFF
.,TRBJ2-5,TRBV4-2,CASSQPGLGGETQYF
.,TRBJ1-2,TRBV5-4,CASSFGGARGYTF
TRBD1,TRBJ2-7,TRBV5-1,CASKSGTGYEQYF
TRBD2,TRBJ2-7,TRBV11-2,CASSPSGTSHEQYF
.,TRBJ2-1,TRBV7-9,CASSRAGNSYNEQFF
.,TRBJ2-3,TRBV6-2/TRBV6-3,CASSYSFREDTQYF
.,TRBJ1-1,TRBV9,CASSVIASGETEAFF
TRBD2,TRBJ2-2,TRBV7-2,CASSPGTSGGPNTGELFF
TRBD1,TRBJ2-7,TRBV6-6,CASRGQGTSYEQYF
.,TRBJ2-3,TRBV7-9,CASSLDSPRYSTDTQYF
.,TRBJ1-5,TRBV12-3/TRBV12-4,CASRLDIGNQPQHF
TRBD1,TRBJ2-7,TRBV7-6,CASSGGTGDYEQYF
.,TRBJ1-3,TRBV27,CASSPLSHEKKYSGNTIYF
TRBD1,TRBJ2-7,TRBV19,CASSTSGTGIYEQYF
TRBD1,TRBJ2-7,TRBV4-1,CASSQGLTDRGRHEQYF
TRBD2,TRBJ2-1,TRBV6-5,CASSYPKASGYNEQFF
.,TRBJ1-2,TRBV7-2,CASSTRGGPGGYTF
.,TRBJ1-1,TRBV5-6,CASSLDRYTEAFF
.,TRBJ1-1,TRBV5-1,CASSLGGVGNTEAFF
TRBD1,TRBJ2-5,TRBV12-5,CASGPGRTGVKTQYF
.,TRBJ2-5,TRBV20-1,CSATPIGEILETQYF
TRBD2,TRBJ2-1,TRBV7-6,CASSLGPSSTSGANEQFF
.,TRBJ1-6,TRBV5-1,CASSLATGQLNSPLHF